This TCR beta chain was found in a study of shared clonotypes between healthy human individuals. Study summary: Each donor had three CD4 naive, three CD4 memory, two CD8 naive and one CD8 memory plate.

Whole-study results and caveats: Only blood samples were collected, and tissue repertoires likely differ.

The CDR3 contains 15 residues. The germline V gene has CDR1 WSHSY and CDR2 SAAADI. Trimming took off 3 bases at V and 5 bases at J, with 14 bases between the two ends. At deep level, the assay was performed. How the authors handled the data: Filtering differed since immunoSEQ provided only junctions, with no quality scores. Libraries were prepared by immunoSEQ multiplex PCR; TCRdb keeps only in-frame clonotypes and omits some of them. V, J and clone size are taken as reported in that table, and D and trimming were inferred from the DNA itself. Among roughly 1,600,000 clones listed, less than 99% were seen once. Details on this clone: Antigen: not known.

The chain carries TRBV10-2 and TRBJ1-5; tentative D call: TRBD1 (6 bases). The sequenced sample consisted of naive CD4+ T cells sorted from blood. Specified subset: CD45RA+ positively selected. This clonotype was sampled from a man aged 25-45 years in good health. The CDR3 loop is CASSESSGAHQPQHF. Here the CDR3 DNA reads TGCGCCAGCAGTGAATCCTCAGGGGCCCATCAGCCCCAGCATTTT.